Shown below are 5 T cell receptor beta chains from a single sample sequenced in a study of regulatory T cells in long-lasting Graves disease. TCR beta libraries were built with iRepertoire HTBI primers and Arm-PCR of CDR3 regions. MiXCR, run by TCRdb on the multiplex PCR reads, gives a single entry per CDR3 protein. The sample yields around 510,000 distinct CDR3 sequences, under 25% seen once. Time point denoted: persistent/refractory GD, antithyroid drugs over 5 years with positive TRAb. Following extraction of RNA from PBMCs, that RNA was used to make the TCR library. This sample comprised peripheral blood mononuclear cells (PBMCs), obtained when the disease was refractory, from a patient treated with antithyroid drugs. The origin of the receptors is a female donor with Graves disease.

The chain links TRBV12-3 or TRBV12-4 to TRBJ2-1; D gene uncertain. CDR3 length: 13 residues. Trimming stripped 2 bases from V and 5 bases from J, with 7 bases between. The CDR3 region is CASSLYAHNEQFF. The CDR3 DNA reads TGTGCCAGCAGTTTATATGCCCACAATGAGCAGTTCTTC.

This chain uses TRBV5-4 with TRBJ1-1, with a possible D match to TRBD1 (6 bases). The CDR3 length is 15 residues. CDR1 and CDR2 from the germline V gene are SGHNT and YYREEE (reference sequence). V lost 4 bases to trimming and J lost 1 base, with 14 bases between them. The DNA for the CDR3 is TGTGCCAGCAGCCGTCGGGGGGCGGCGAACACTGAAGCTTTCTTT. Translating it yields CASSRRGAANTEAFF. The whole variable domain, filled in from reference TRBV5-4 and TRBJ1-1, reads ETGVTQSPTHLIKTRGQQVTLRCSSQSGHNTVSWYQQALGQGPQFIFQYYREEENGRGNFPPRFSGLQFPNYSSELNVNALELDDSALYLCASSRRGAANTEAFFGQGTRLTVV.

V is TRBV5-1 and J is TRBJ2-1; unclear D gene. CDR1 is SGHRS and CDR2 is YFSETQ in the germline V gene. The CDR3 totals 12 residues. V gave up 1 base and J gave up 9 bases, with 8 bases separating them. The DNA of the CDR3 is TGCGCCAGCAGCTTGTTGGGGATTGAGCAGTTCTTC. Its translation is CASSLLGIEQFF.

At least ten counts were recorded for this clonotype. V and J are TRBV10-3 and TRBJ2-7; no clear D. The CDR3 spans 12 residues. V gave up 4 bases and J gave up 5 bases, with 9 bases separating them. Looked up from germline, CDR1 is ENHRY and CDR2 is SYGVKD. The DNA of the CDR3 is TGTGCCATCAGTGGAGAGAGGAACGAGCAGTACTTC. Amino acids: CAISGERNEQYF.

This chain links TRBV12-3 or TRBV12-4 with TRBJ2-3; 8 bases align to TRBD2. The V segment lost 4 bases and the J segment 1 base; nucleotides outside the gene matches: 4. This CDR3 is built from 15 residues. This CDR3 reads CASSSQAGGTDTQYF. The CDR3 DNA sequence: TGTGCCAGCAGTTCCCAAGCGGGAGGCACAGATACGCAGTATTTT.